This entry lists 22 T cell receptor beta chains sequenced from one sample in a study of blood T cell repertoires in COVID-19. Sequenced by immunoSEQ multiplex PCR; TCRdb stores in-frame clones only, minus some. The top ten clones hold just under 6.5% of a sample with about 340,000 clones, 87% of them seen once. The material sequenced was peripheral blood. All receptors come from a woman in her forties or fifties with COVID-19, enrolled during active disease.

This chain links TRBV3-1 (or the pseudogene TRBV3-2) with TRBJ1-4, with D perhaps matching TRBD1 (6 bases). The CDR3 length is 17 residues. Trimming stripped 4 bases from V and 5 bases from J, with 20 bases between. CDR1 and CDR2 (germline): LGHDT, YNNKEL (reference sequence). CDR3 sequence: CASSPNPGGGDNEKLFF. The CDR3 nucleotides read TGTGCCAGCAGCCCGAATCCGGGGGGGGGCGACAATGAAAAACTGTTTTTT.

This clone has only one observation. The chain couples TRBV27 to TRBJ2-2; 7 bases match TRBD2. Germline V CDR1 and CDR2: MNHEY, SMNVEV (reference sequence). V was clipped by 5 bases and J by 7 bases; unmatched bases: 16. The CDR3 has 17 residues. In nucleotides, the CDR3 is TGTGCCAGCAGTCAAACTCAACTGGCGGGAGAAGTCGGGGAGCTGTTTTTT. Amino acids: CASSQTQLAGEVGELFF.

V usage is TRBV27 and J usage is TRBJ1-5, with a tentative D call TRBD1 (6 bases). In germline, CDR1 is MNHEY, CDR2 SMNVEV (reference sequence). Trimming stripped 8 bases from V and 2 bases from J, with 16 bases between. The CDR3 runs to 15 residues. This CDR3 is CASGSPGAGNQPQHF. CDR3 DNA sequence: TGTGCCAGCGGATCCCCAGGGGCAGGCAATCAGCCCCAGCATTTT.

The gene calls are TRBV7-8 and TRBJ2-1; 11 bases fit TRBD2. The V segment lost 5 bases and the J segment 9 bases; nucleotides outside the gene matches: 33. The CDR3 covers 23 residues. Germline CDR1 and CDR2: SGHVS and FQNEAQ. For the CDR3, the DNA is TGTGCCAGCAGCCCCTTCCCCCACGGCGGTAGACTAGCGGGGAGCTCCTTTATTAGTGAGCAGTTCTTC. Its translation: CASSPFPHGGRLAGSSFISEQFF.

The chain carries TRBV7-6 and TRBJ1-2; TRBD1 matches at 9 bases. CDR1 SGHVS and CDR2 FNYEAQ come from the germline V gene. Trimming removed 0 bases from V and 4 bases from J; junction bases left unmatched: 12. CDR3 length: 18 amino acids. DNA of the CDR3: TGTGCCAGCAGCTTAGCCCGGGACAGGGCCCCCGCGGGCTATGGCTACACCTTC. Protein sequence: CASSLARDRAPAGYGYTF.

The genes are TRBV6-1 and TRBJ1-3, with 9 positions matching TRBD1. Germline V CDR1 and CDR2: MNHNS, SASEGT. The CDR3 is made up of 17 amino acids. The ends lost 4 bases at V and 1 base at J; junction bases unmatched: 8. The CDR3 nucleotides read TGTGCCAGCAGTGGTCCGGGACAGGGCTTATCTGGAAACACCATATATTTT. Translation gives CASSGPGQGLSGNTIYF.

The chain combines TRBV6-6 with TRBJ1-1; maybe TRBD1 (5 bases). This CDR3 has 13 amino acids. Trimming shortened V by 9 bases and J by 2 bases, and 13 bases separated the two germline ends. CDR1 MNHNY and CDR2 SVGAGI come from the germline V gene (reference sequence). CDR3 region: CASAWWGNTEAFF. The CDR3 nucleotides read TGTGCCAGTGCCTGGTGGGGCAACACTGAAGCTTTCTTT.

This chain links TRBV6-6 with TRBJ1-4; 8 bases are shared with TRBD1. V dropped 6 bases and J dropped 8; count of bases not matched to a gene: 8. The CDR3 is made up of 14 amino acids. CDR1 is MNHNY, CDR2 SVGAGI, per germline (reference sequence). CDR3 sequence: CASSLGQGGEKLFF. CDR3 coding DNA: TGTGCCAGCAGCCTCGGACAGGGCGGCGAAAAACTGTTTTTT.

A remark on this clone: The same CDR3 also results from other DNA sequences found in this sample. The gene calls are TRBV19 and TRBJ1-2; no definite D call. Trimming took off 4 bases at V and 1 base at J, with 4 bases between the two ends. This CDR3 has 12 residues. Germline V lookup: CDR1 LNHDA, CDR2 SQIVND (reference sequence). CDR3: CASSTSNYGYTF. DNA for the CDR3: TGTGCCAGTAGTACCAGTAACTATGGCTACACCTTC.

The V gene is TRBV9, the J gene TRBJ2-1; 7 bases agree with TRBD2. With 4 bases clipped from V and 2 bases from J, the junction kept 6 bases outside the gene matches. Per the germline V gene, CDR1 is SGDLS and CDR2 is YYNGEE. This CDR3 is built from 15 residues. Here the CDR3 DNA reads TGTGCCAGCAGCATCCGGGACTATGCCTACAATGAGCAGTTCTTC. Translation: CASSIRDYAYNEQFF.

The chain employs TRBV9 and TRBJ2-1; no clear D gene. The V gene's germline CDR1 is SGDLS and CDR2 YYNGEE. V was shortened by 0 bases and J by 4 bases, with 11 bases between the two germline ends. This CDR3 is built from 15 residues. The CDR3 bases are TGTGCCAGCAGCGTAGAGCAAATTAGTTACAATGAGCAGTTCTTC. The encoded protein is CASSVEQISYNEQFF.

The chain is built from TRBV21-1 and TRBJ1-5; the D segment call TRBD1 is taken from the table without a DNA check. TRBV21-1 is described as a pseudogene. The CDR3 loop spans 14 amino acids. Here the CDR3 DNA reads TGTGCCAGCATTCGCGGACAGGGCTATCAGCCCCAGCATTTT. This codes for CASIRGQGYQPQHF.

In its sample, this clone was seen once. This sequence joins TRBV28 and TRBJ2-7, with D possibly TRBD1 on 6 matching bases. The CDR3 runs to 12 residues. Germline CDR1 reads MDHEN; CDR2 reads SYDVKM. V was pared by 10 bases and J by 3 bases, with 13 bases between. This CDR3 reads CATRGQLYEQYF. The CDR3 region has the DNA TGTGCCACCCGCGGACAGCTCTACGAGCAGTACTTC.

J is TRBJ1-5 and V is TRBV5-1; 9 nucleotides line up with TRBD1. Germline trimming cut 3 bases from V and 4 bases from J; bases unmatched to any gene: 2. The CDR3 contains 14 residues. CDR1 SGHRS and CDR2 YFSETQ come from the germline V gene. CDR3 in amino acids: CASSWGTGNQPQHF. The CDR3 coding sequence is TGCGCCAGCAGCTGGGGGACAGGGAATCAGCCCCAGCATTTT. Looking up the rest from reference TRBV5-1 and TRBJ1-5 gives the full variable domain: KAGVTQTPRYLIKTRGQQVTLSCSPISGHRSVSWYQQTPGQGLQFLFEYFSETQRNKGNFPGRFSGRQFSNSRSEMNVSTLELGDSALYLCASSWGTGNQPQHFGDGTRLSIL.

The J gene is TRBJ2-2, the V gene TRBV4-1; 9 bases map to TRBD2. CDR3 length equals 18 residues. Germline V lookup: CDR1 MGHRA, CDR2 YSYEKL. V lost 0 bases, J lost 5 bases, and 10 bases stayed unmatched. The DNA of the CDR3 is TGCGCCAGCAGCCAAGATCGGAGCGGGAGGTTGCGGACCGGGGAGCTGTTTTTT. Encoded protein: CASSQDRSGRLRTGELFF.

The chain has TRBV7-9 and TRBJ1-2, with D possibly TRBD1 on 6 matching bases. Looked up from germline, CDR1 is SEHNR and CDR2 is FQNEAQ (reference sequence). V was pared by 4 bases and J by 3 bases, with 18 bases between. This CDR3 contains 16 residues. Here the CDR3 reads CASSSGRLQGDYGYTF. CDR3 nucleotides: TGTGCCAGCAGCTCCGGGCGCTTACAGGGCGACTATGGCTACACCTTC.

The genes are TRBV6-5 and TRBJ2-3; tentative D call: TRBD2 (6 bases). V was pared by 2 bases and J by 0 bases, with 9 bases between. CDR1 and CDR2 (germline): MNHEY, SVGAGI. The CDR3 contains 15 residues. CDR3 region: CASSYRGLSTDTQYF. The DNA for the CDR3 is TGTGCCAGCAGTTACCGGGGACTGAGCACAGATACGCAGTATTTT.

The CDR3 DNA reads as TGTGCCAGCAGTTTCCCCGTCCCAGGGCGGCAGTACTTC. It translates to CASSFPVPGRQYF. The chain joins TRBV28 to TRBJ2-7; a possible D gene is TRBD1 (5 bases). CDR3 length: 13 amino acids. Germline V gives CDR1 MDHEN, CDR2 SYDVKM. Deletions cut 3 bases from V and 9 bases from J, with 15 bases between.

J is TRBJ1-1 and V is TRBV5-4; D call uncertain. V dropped 0 bases and J dropped 0 bases, with 12 bases sitting between them. Germline V gives CDR1 SGHNT, CDR2 YYREEE (reference sequence). The CDR3 spans 16 residues. CDR3 sequence: CASSLGQKPMNTEAFF. DNA of the CDR3: TGTGCCAGCAGCTTGGGACAAAAGCCTATGAACACTGAAGCTTTCTTT.

This chain joins TRBV6-4 and TRBJ1-1; 12 positions match TRBD1. Germline CDR1 is MRHNA and CDR2 is SNTAGT. The CDR3 runs to 15 residues. Trimming at V came to 6 bases and at J to 4 bases, leaving 6 bases not matched to a gene. CDR3 coding DNA: TGTGCCAGCAGGAAGGGACAGGGGGCATTCACTGAAGCTTTCTTT. It encodes CASRKGQGAFTEAFF.

V usage is TRBV5-8 and J usage is TRBJ1-2; a weak D match, TRBD1 (5 bases). Germline CDR1 SGHTS, CDR2 YDEGEE. Trimming cost V 2 bases and J 2 bases, with 10 bases left between them. CDR3 length equals 14 residues. CDR3 sequence: CASSFAGGNYGYTF. The CDR3 DNA reads TGTGCCAGCAGCTTCGCGGGGGGGAACTATGGCTACACCTTC.

The genes are TRBV11-2 and TRBJ2-7, with D uncertain. Germline V lookup: CDR1 SGHAT, CDR2 FQNNGV. With 3 bases removed from V and 1 base from J, the gap between germline ends came to 10 bases. The CDR3 consists of 14 residues. This chain's CDR3 is CASSLRMDSYEQYF. CDR3 DNA sequence: TGTGCCAGCAGCTTGAGGATGGATTCCTACGAGCAGTACTTC.